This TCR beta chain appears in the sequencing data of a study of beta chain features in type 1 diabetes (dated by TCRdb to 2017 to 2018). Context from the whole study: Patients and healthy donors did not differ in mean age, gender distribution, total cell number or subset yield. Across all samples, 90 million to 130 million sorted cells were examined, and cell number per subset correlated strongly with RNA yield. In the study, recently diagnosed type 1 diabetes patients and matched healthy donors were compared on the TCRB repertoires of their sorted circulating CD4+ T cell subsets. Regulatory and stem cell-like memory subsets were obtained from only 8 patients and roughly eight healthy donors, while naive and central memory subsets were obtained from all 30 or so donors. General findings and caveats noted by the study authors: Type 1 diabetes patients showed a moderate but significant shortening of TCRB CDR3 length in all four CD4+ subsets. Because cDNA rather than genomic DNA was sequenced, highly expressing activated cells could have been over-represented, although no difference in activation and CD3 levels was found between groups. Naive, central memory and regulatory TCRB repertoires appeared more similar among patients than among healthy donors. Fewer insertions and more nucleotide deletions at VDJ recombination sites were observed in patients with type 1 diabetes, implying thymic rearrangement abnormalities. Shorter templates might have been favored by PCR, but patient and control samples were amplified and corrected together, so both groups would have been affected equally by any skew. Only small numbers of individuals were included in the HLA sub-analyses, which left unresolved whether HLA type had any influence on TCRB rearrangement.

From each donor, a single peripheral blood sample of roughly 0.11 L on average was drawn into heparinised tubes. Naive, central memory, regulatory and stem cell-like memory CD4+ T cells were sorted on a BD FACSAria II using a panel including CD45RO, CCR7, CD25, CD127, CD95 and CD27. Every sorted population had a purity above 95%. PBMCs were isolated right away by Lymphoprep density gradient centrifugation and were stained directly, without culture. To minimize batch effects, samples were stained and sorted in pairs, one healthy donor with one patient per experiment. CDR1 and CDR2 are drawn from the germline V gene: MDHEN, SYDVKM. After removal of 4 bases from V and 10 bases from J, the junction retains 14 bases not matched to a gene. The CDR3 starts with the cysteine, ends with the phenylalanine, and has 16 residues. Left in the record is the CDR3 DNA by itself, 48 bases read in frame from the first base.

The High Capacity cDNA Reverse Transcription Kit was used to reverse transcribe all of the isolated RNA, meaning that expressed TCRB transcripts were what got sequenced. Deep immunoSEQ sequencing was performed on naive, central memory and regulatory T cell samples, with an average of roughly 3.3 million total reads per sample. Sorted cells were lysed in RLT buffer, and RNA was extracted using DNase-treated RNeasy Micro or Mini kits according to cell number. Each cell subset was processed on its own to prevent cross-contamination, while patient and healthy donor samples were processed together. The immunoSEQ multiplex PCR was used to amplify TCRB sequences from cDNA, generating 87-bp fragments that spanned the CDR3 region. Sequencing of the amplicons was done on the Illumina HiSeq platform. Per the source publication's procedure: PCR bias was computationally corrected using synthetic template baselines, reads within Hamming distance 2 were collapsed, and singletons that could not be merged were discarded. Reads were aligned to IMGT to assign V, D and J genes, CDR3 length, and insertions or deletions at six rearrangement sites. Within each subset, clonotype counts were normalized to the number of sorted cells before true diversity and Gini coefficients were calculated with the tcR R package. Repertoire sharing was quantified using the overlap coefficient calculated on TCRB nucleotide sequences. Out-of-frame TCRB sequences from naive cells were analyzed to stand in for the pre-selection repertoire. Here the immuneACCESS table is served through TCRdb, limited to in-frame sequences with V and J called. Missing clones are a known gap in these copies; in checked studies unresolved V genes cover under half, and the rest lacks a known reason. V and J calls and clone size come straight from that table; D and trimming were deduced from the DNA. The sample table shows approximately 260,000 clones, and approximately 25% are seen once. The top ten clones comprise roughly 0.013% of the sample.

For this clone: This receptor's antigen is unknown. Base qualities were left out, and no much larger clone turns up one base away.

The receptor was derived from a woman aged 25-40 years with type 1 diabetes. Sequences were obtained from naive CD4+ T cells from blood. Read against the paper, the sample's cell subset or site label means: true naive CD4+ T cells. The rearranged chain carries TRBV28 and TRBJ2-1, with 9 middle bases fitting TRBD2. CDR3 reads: CASSSASGTINFEQFF. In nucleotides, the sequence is TGTGCCAGCAGTTCAGCTAGCGGGACTATCAACTTCGAGCAGTTCTTC.